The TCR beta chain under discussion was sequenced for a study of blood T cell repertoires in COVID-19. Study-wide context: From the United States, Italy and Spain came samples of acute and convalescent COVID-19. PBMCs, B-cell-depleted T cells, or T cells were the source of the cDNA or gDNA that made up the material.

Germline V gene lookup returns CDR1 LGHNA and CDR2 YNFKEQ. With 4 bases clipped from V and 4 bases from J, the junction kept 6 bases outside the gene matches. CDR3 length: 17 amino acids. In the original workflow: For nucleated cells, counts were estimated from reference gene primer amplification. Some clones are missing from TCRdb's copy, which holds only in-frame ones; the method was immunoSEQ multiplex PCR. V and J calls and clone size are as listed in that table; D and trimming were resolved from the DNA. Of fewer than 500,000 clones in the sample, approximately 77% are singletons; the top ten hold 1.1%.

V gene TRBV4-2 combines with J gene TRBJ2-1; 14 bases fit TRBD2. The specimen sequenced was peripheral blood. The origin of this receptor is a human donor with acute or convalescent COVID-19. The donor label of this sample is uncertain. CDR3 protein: CASSRGGTSGRYNEQFF. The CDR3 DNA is TGTGCCAGCAGCCGAGGGGGGACTAGCGGGAGATACAATGAGCAGTTCTTC.